This T cell receptor beta chain was captured by sequencing in a study of Graves' ophthalmopathy and Graves' hyperthyroidism (dated by TCRdb to 2016 to 2019). Background for the entire study: Peripheral blood was collected at initial diagnosis, prior to any treatment. In total, around 140 blood samples were TCR-sequenced: 40 to 45 ophthalmopathy, roughly 80 hyperthyroidism and roughly 17 hyperthyroidism-to-ophthalmopathy patients. The study used TCR beta repertoire signatures to distinguish Graves' ophthalmopathy from Graves' hyperthyroidism and to predict progression to ophthalmopathy. An independent validation cohort was composed of 18 hyperthyroidism patients and about 16 patients who later progressed from hyperthyroidism to ophthalmopathy. Following sample collection, hyperthyroidism patients were given methimazole at a starting dose of 30 mg daily, and ophthalmopathy patients were given high-dose intravenous methylprednisolone. To explore V-J signatures that separate ophthalmopathy from hyperthyroidism, a discovery set of more than 95 patients was enrolled, consisting of more than 40 with ophthalmopathy and roughly 57 with stable hyperthyroidism. In roughly six hyperthyroidism patients, the T-cell repertoires found in thyroid tissue were compared with those found in blood. For training and testing, the 100 or so patients in the discovery cohort were randomly divided in a 7:3 ratio. What the work shows at the level of the full study, not this receptor alone: Sample size was not predetermined statistically, and investigators were not blinded to group allocation. Most of the expanded thyroid clonotypes with a frequency above 0.001 were also detected in blood, and it was suggested that the thyroid immune response may be reflected by blood repertoires. In validation, the model predicted ophthalmopathy progression with about 70% sensitivity and 72% to 80% specificity; roughly 12 predicted patients were CT-confirmed with GO in a median of approximately 6.2 months. In cross-validation, the 13-signature model distinguished ophthalmopathy from stable hyperthyroidism with 87.88% sensitivity and about 81% specificity, while in the test set the corresponding values were about 80% and 75%.

Ophthalmopathy patients had moderately to severely active disease, Clinical Activity Score of at least 3, NOSPECS grade of at least 4, and disease duration under 3 months. Patients with other autoimmune diseases, uncontrolled infections, pregnancy or lactation were excluded. Clinical symptoms, serum thyroxine, TRAb, thyroid ultrasound and orbital computed tomography were used for diagnosis. PBMCs were isolated from about 9 ml of fresh peripheral blood by Ficoll-Paque density gradient centrifugation. Trizol reagent was used to extract the total RNA, and its quality was then checked on an Agilent 2100 Bioanalyzer. Reading the germline V gene (reference sequence) gives CDR1 LNHDA and CDR2 SQIVND. Trimming removed 7 bases from V and 3 bases from J, leaving 15 bases between the germline ends. The length of the CDR3 is 15 amino acids, counting both ends. CDR3 DNA is the only sequence kept; it has 45 bases, read in frame from the first base.

This clonotype has more than one count but fewer than ten. There is no known antigen for this receptor. This CDR3 is missing its conserved last phenylalanine or tryptophan, likely due to a read error. For repertoire sequencing, the TCR beta CDR3 regions were amplified from RNA transcripts. The first round was an RT-PCR using HTBI primers with the Qiagen OneStep RT-PCR kit, and this first round was followed by a second-round multiplex PCR, then size selection and purification. Libraries were sequenced paired-end with 100 bp reads on an Illumina HiSeq2000. On the study's bioinformatics: SOAPnuke was used to process the reads, throwing out any read that had adapters, had uncalled bases, had a mean Phred below 15, or lacked an exact constant-primer or identifier match. High-quality paired reads were merged with COPE v1.2.5. Each unique nucleotide sequence was defined as a clonotype, and clonotypes were aligned to IMGT TRB V, D and J references with MiTCR v1.1. The analysis was limited to V-J combinations with a frequency above 0.0001, which together covered 99.2% of repertoires. A TCR clonal expansion and chaos score per V-J combination was defined as the ratio of F50 clonal expansion to chaos observed in the TCRdist matrix. Features were reduced by Welch's t-statistics and random forest to 10 to 15 V-J combinations, which fed a naive Bayes classifier. Thyroid-blood repertoire similarity was quantified with the Morisita-Horn index. TCRdb reprocessed the public reads (quality trimming at Q25 with fastp, clone calling with MiXCR) and kept in-frame beta chains. Rows merge per CDR3 protein into single entries with the most common DNA and genes. The V and J calls reflect TCRdb's pipeline rather than the authors' work. The sample records approximately 500,000 distinct CDR3 sequences, 13% to 15% of which are singletons. Roughly 9.8% of the sample is held by the ten biggest clonotypes.

The receptor chain draws on TRBV19 and TRBJ2-2; the D call could be TRBD1 or TRBD2, with each sharing 7 bases. The sequenced sample was blood. The clonotype was recovered from a woman aged 25 to 45 with Graves' ophthalmopathy. Donor details come from another sample of the same person, matched by shared clones. The CDR3 region reads CASKRSGTDTGELFL. The base sequence is TGTGCCAGTAAACGGAGCGGGACAGACACCGGGGAGCTGTTTTTG.